The 8 T cell receptor beta chains below all came from one sample that was sequenced in a study of blood T cell repertoires in COVID-19. Data came from immunoSEQ multiplex PCR; TCRdb stores just in-frame clones and leaves some out. The sample holds 150,000 to 200,000 clones, roughly four fifths seen once. Sequenced: PBMCs or T cells enriched from blood (not recorded which). The source of these receptors is a man aged 45-65 years who had recovered from COVID-19.

J is TRBJ2-5 and V is TRBV29-1; 7 nucleotides agree with TRBD2. The germline V gene has CDR1 SQVTM and CDR2 ANQGSEA. Trimming removed 3 bases from V and 2 bases from J; junction bases left unmatched: 6. The CDR3 runs 14 residues. Here the CDR3 reads CSVEGGGVQETQYF. DNA of the CDR3: TGCAGCGTTGAGGGGGGAGGGGTTCAAGAGACCCAGTACTTC.

V usage is TRBV7-2 and J usage is TRBJ1-1; 7 positions agree with TRBD1. Germline lookup yields CDR1 SGHTA and CDR2 FQGNSA. The CDR3 sequence is 14 residues long. The V and J ends lost 4 bases and 1 base, in that order; junction bases with no gene match: 3. This chain's CDR3 is CASSWGQRNTEAFF. The CDR3 DNA reads as TGTGCCAGCAGCTGGGGACAGAGGAACACTGAAGCTTTCTTT.

The sample holds a few counts of this clone. The CDR3 coding sequence is TGTGCCAGTAGTAAGGCGGTTGCAACTAATGAAAAACTGTTTTTT. Amino acids: CASSKAVATNEKLFF. The J gene is TRBJ1-4, the V gene TRBV19; no clear D. The V gene lost 4 bases and the J gene lost 0 bases, with 9 bases spanning the gap. In germline, CDR1 is LNHDA, CDR2 SQIVND (reference sequence). There are 15 residues in the CDR3.

Comments on this clone: A read error may produce the germline difference seen at one junction end. This chain joins TRBV7-9 and TRBJ1-1; no reliable D call. CDR3 size: 11 residues. Per germline, CDR1 SEHNR and CDR2 FQNEAQ (reference sequence). CDR3 nucleotides: TGTGCCAGCAGCTTAAACAGTGAAGCTTTCTTT. This translates into CASSLNSEAFF.

The chain links TRBV3-1 (or the pseudogene TRBV3-2) to TRBJ2-3; 8 bases agree with TRBD1. There are 23 residues in the CDR3. V lost 0 bases, J lost 1 base, and 24 bases stayed unmatched. CDR1 is LGHDT, CDR2 YNNKEL, per germline (reference sequence). CDR3 residues: CASSQDGPPWQGAFGGRTDTQYF. DNA of the CDR3: TGTGCCAGCAGCCAAGATGGCCCCCCGTGGCAGGGGGCTTTTGGTGGCCGCACAGATACGCAGTATTTT.

The rearrangement uses TRBV19 and TRBJ2-5; maybe TRBD2 (6 bases). In germline, CDR1 is LNHDA, CDR2 SQIVND (reference sequence). The CDR3 extends over 17 amino acids. V lost 10 bases, J lost 0 bases, and 24 bases lay in between. The CDR3: CATSPQGIAENQETQYF. In DNA form, the CDR3 reads TGTGCCACCTCCCCTCAGGGAATAGCGGAGAACCAAGAGACCCAGTACTTC.

The chain carries TRBV19 and TRBJ2-1; the match to TRBD1 covers 9 bases. The J segment lost 8 bases and the V segment lost 1 base, leaving 6 bases of the junction unmatched. The germline V gene encodes CDR1 LNHDA and CDR2 SQIVND (reference sequence). The CDR3 is 15 residues long. The CDR3 region has the DNA TGTGCCAGTAGTATAGTGGGCCGGGACAGGGATGAGCAGTTCTTC. It codes for CASSIVGRDRDEQFF.

This clone was seen a single time. The rearrangement joins TRBV5-1 to TRBJ2-1, with 8 bases fitting TRBD2. This CDR3 region has 14 residues. Germline-derived CDR1 and CDR2 are SGHRS and YFSETQ. V shed 3 bases and J 8 bases; nucleotides not matched to a gene: 7. The CDR3, as DNA: TGCGCCAGCAGCTCCGGGACTAGAGGGGATGAGCAGTTCTTC. Its translation is CASSSGTRGDEQFF.